This TCR beta chain was retrieved from a study of blood T cells in healthy people across ages. Germline CDR1 and CDR2: MGHDK and SYGVNS. The CDR3 loop spans 17 amino acids. The V and J ends lost 3 bases and 14 bases, in that order; junction bases with no gene match: 20. This clonotype was counted only a few times. PCR was performed a second time for roughly 7 to 11 cycles using a sample-barcoded 5' primer and a J-beta primer mix. TCRdb called the 5' RACE reads again in MiXCR, with one record for every CDR3 protein. Among approximately 730,000 distinct CDR3 sequences listed, roughly 53% were seen once.

The receptor was derived from an older man in good health. V usage is TRBV25-1 and J usage is TRBJ2-3; TRBD2 matches at 10 bases. Material: blood. CDR3 sequence: CASSDRPPSGSRRYAYF. The CDR3 DNA reads TGTGCCAGCAGTGACCGTCCCCCTAGCGGGAGCCGCAGATACGCGTATTTT.